This is a list of T cell receptor beta chains from one sample in a study of metastatic and nonmetastatic thyroid tumors. TCRdb re-called the PCR reads with MiXCR. The repertoire holds approximately 24,000 clones, with around 14% as singletons. Sequenced: blood. These receptors came from a female donor with papillary thyroid cancer or a benign thyroid nodule (not recorded which). Some clones in this sample may be carry-over from other donors' samples. The conserved cysteine and the conserved F or W are not part of the CDR3 here. Each record gives: clone size, J gene, V gene, CDR3 protein. Only some rows state a clone size, as once, few, many or a class for expanded clones.

clone_size: many
j_call: TRBJ1-2
v_call: TRBV10-3
cdr3_aa: AISEGPSYGYT

clone_size: many
j_call: TRBJ2-1
v_call: TRBV12-3/TRBV12-4
cdr3_aa: ASSLAGPARNEQF

clone_size: many
j_call: TRBJ2-2
v_call: TRBV15
cdr3_aa: ATSRGRDGNTGELF

clone_size: medium-sized
j_call: TRBJ2-7
v_call: TRBV4-2
cdr3_aa: ASSQGITSSYEQY

clone_size: many
j_call: TRBJ2-1
v_call: TRBV28
cdr3_aa: ASMRPSKEEQF

clone_size: -
j_call: TRBJ1-2
v_call: TRBV28
cdr3_aa: ASSLARDRGKYDYGYT

clone_size: many
j_call: TRBJ1-2
v_call: TRBV27
cdr3_aa: ASSGGGAHGYT

clone_size: many
j_call: TRBJ2-7
v_call: TRBV11-2
cdr3_aa: ASRPGTGGIHEQY

clone_size: -
j_call: TRBJ2-1
v_call: TRBV11-1
cdr3_aa: ASSPGTSGGNEQF

clone_size: -
j_call: TRBJ2-6
v_call: TRBV7-3
cdr3_aa: ASRSTGVGANVLT

clone_size: many
j_call: TRBJ1-1
v_call: TRBV28
cdr3_aa: ASSPRGQIEAF

clone_size: -
j_call: TRBJ1-1
v_call: TRBV20-1
cdr3_aa: SATPGGGTEAF

clone_size: medium-sized
j_call: TRBJ2-7
v_call: TRBV6-1
cdr3_aa: ASSTSTPSYEQY

clone_size: many
j_call: TRBJ1-6
v_call: TRBV7-9
cdr3_aa: ASSPLQGINSPLH

clone_size: many
j_call: TRBJ1-4
v_call: TRBV13
cdr3_aa: ASSTRQEYNEKLF

clone_size: many
j_call: TRBJ2-2
v_call: TRBV29-1
cdr3_aa: SVRGSAGAGELF

clone_size: many
j_call: TRBJ1-5
v_call: TRBV2
cdr3_aa: AISRQDSSNQPQH

clone_size: many
j_call: TRBJ2-1
v_call: TRBV7-9
cdr3_aa: ASSFSRNEQF

clone_size: many
j_call: TRBJ2-2
v_call: TRBV6-6
cdr3_aa: ASSYRTLAGGVTGELF

clone_size: medium-sized
j_call: TRBJ2-7
v_call: TRBV13
cdr3_aa: ASSVGTGSYEQY

clone_size: many
j_call: TRBJ2-3
v_call: TRBV6-1
cdr3_aa: ASSGGDGEDTQY

clone_size: -
j_call: TRBJ1-2
v_call: TRBV30
cdr3_aa: AWSQGNYGYT

clone_size: -
j_call: TRBJ1-2
v_call: TRBV11-2
cdr3_aa: ASSSTAGQGYHGYT

clone_size: many
j_call: TRBJ2-5
v_call: TRBV7-8
cdr3_aa: ASSHRQGKSGTQY